This T cell receptor (beta chain) was profiled in a study of T cell repertoires in cytomegalovirus infection. Only a few counts were recorded for this clonotype. Antigen specificity is unknown. TCRdb reanalysed the reads using MiXCR and keeps one entry per CDR3 protein. This repertoire shows about 310,000 distinct CDR3 sequences, roughly 25% found once; its top ten account for about 14%. CDR1 and CDR2 (germline): LGHNA, YSLEER. The V and J ends lost 0 bases and 0 bases respectively, with 4 bases between them. The CDR3 consists of 14 residues. The genes are TRBV4-3 and TRBJ2-3; D unclear. The material was cultured PBMCs, obtained from culture after CMV antigen stimulation. This receptor was taken from a human donor in good health (CMV status not recorded). Some clones in this sample may be carry-over from other donors' samples. CDR3 nucleotide sequence: TGCGCCAGCAGCCAAGATACCAGCACAGATACGCAGTATTTT. Its translation is CASSQDTSTDTQYF.